This TCR beta chain was sequenced in a study of beta chain features in type 1 diabetes. The CDR3 consists of 14 residues. Germline CDR1 MNHEY, CDR2 SMNVEV (reference sequence). J gave up 6 bases and V 5 bases, and 9 bases lay outside the gene matches. Study conclusions and caveats: PCR might pick shorter templates more often, in the same way for patients and controls.

Expressed TCRB transcripts got sequenced, as all isolated RNA was reverse transcribed. The table came from immunoSEQ multiplex PCR; TCRdb's copy has only in-frame clones and leaves some out. In the table there are around 150,000 clones, 6.9% of which are singletons. Turning to this clone: Its antigen is unknown.

Without exception, sorted populations had purity beyond 95%. This TCR derives from a woman under 40 in good health. This rearrangement joins TRBV27 to TRBJ1-2; 7 bases map to TRBD1. The sequenced sample consisted of central memory CD4+ T cells from blood. As DNA, the CDR3 is TGTGCCAGCAGTCTTATCAGTGGGACAGATGGCTACACCTTC. Translated: CASSLISGTDGYTF.